The 14 T cell receptor beta chains listed next were all sequenced from one sample in a study of blood T cell repertoires in COVID-19. This table comes from immunoSEQ multiplex PCR, and its TCRdb copy is limited to in-frame clones, with some not included. Here the sample spans more than 95,000 clones, about 86% being singletons. What was sequenced was peripheral blood. The receptors stem from a man older than 75 with active or convalescent COVID-19.

The rearrangement joins TRBV5-1 to TRBJ2-3; 8 bases map to TRBD2. This CDR3 spans 14 amino acids. V gave up 4 bases and J gave up 1 base; unmatched junction bases: 2. The germline gives CDR1 SGHRS, CDR2 YFSETQ. CDR3 amino acids: CASSPLAGTDTQYF. The CDR3 nucleotides are TGCGCCAGCAGCCCACTAGCGGGCACAGATACGCAGTATTTT. The full variable domain, rest sourced from reference TRBV5-1 and TRBJ2-3, is KAGVTQTPRYLIKTRGQQVTLSCSPISGHRSVSWYQQTPGQGLQFLFEYFSETQRNKGNFPGRFSGRQFSNSRSEMNVSTLELGDSALYLCASSPLAGTDTQYFGPGTRLTVL.

This chain uses TRBV7-6 with TRBJ2-5; D is uncertain. Trimming shortened V by 1 base and J by 2 bases, and 11 bases separated the two germline ends. The V gene's germline CDR1 is SGHVS and CDR2 FNYEAQ. The length of the CDR3 is 15 residues. The CDR3 nucleotides read TGTGCCAGCAGCTTAGGTCGGCAGCGTCAAGAGACCCAGTACTTC. It codes for CASSLGRQRQETQYF.

This rearrangement joins TRBV9 to TRBJ1-1; the D gene is possibly TRBD1 (5 bases). The germline V gene has CDR1 SGDLS and CDR2 YYNGEE. The CDR3 runs 15 residues. The V end lost 3 bases, the J end lost 3 bases, and 15 bases lay between the germline ends. This chain's CDR3 is CASSETPRADTEAFF. CDR3 coding DNA: TGTGCCAGCAGCGAAACCCCCAGGGCTGACACTGAAGCTTTCTTT.

CDR3 nucleotides: TGTGCCAGCAGTTTTCAGCGGGGAGGGGAAAAACTGTTTTTT. Translated, it gives CASSFQRGGEKLFF. J is TRBJ1-4 and V is TRBV28; no reliable D call. The V end lost 3 bases, the J end lost 8 bases, and 13 bases lay between the germline ends. Germline V lookup: CDR1 MDHEN, CDR2 SYDVKM. The CDR3 is 14 residues long.

V is TRBV3-1 (or the pseudogene TRBV3-2) and J is TRBJ2-3, with a tentative D call TRBD1 (6 bases). CDR1 is LGHDT, CDR2 YNNKEL, per germline (reference sequence). The CDR3 has 15 amino acids. The V gene lost 4 bases and the J gene lost 3 bases, with 14 bases spanning the gap. The CDR3 loop reads CASSPTGSGTDTQYF. As DNA, the CDR3 is TGTGCCAGCAGCCCTACAGGGTCAGGAACAGATACGCAGTATTTT.

As to this clone: Other DNA sequences from this sample encode an identical CDR3 as well. The V call is TRBV9, the J call TRBJ2-3, with 15 bases lining up with TRBD2. This CDR3 is built from 18 residues. Germline CDR1 SGDLS, CDR2 YYNGEE. With V trimmed by 4 bases and J by 0 bases, 6 bases remained unmatched. CDR3 sequence (DNA): TGTGCCAGCAGCCCAGGGACTAGCGGGGGGTCTAGCACAGATACGCAGTATTTT. This gives the protein CASSPGTSGGSSTDTQYF.

This sequence joins TRBV1 and TRBJ1-4. TRBV1 corresponds to a pseudogene. CDR3 length equals 16 residues. The CDR3 bases are TGCACCAGCAGCCAGGCCCTAGGCGCAACTAATGAAAAACTGTTTTTT. Protein product: CTSSQALGATNEKLFF.

The chain joins TRBV27 to TRBJ2-7; 12 bases align to TRBD2. CDR3 length: 15 amino acids. Losses at the gene ends were 5 bases for V and 1 base for J; bases not matched to a gene: 3. The germline V gene encodes CDR1 MNHEY and CDR2 SMNVEV (reference sequence). The chain's CDR3 is CASSASGGASYEQYF. The DNA for the CDR3 is TGTGCCAGCAGTGCTAGCGGGGGGGCTTCCTACGAGCAGTACTTC.

This chain joins TRBV4-1 and TRBJ2-7; tentatively, D is TRBD1 (6 bases). CDR3 size: 16 residues. CDR1 and CDR2 from the germline V gene are MGHRA and YSYEKL. The V end was cut by 0 bases, the J end by 1 base, with 13 bases between. The CDR3 coding sequence is TGCGCCAGCAGCCAAGATCTGGGGGCGGAGTCCTACGAGCAGTACTTC. This sequence encodes CASSQDLGAESYEQYF.

The CDR3 reads CASSHDSHYGYTF. The CDR3 bases are TGTGCCAGCAGCCACGACAGCCACTATGGCTACACCTTC. This chain uses TRBV2 with TRBJ1-2; D is possibly TRBD1 (5 bases). The CDR3 is 13 residues long. Per the germline V gene, CDR1 is SNHLY and CDR2 is FYNNEI. Trimming cost V 6 bases and J 3 bases, with 11 bases left between them.

This chain links TRBV4-3 with TRBJ2-3; D gene ambiguous. V was shortened by 1 base and J by 2 bases, with 4 bases between the two germline ends. Germline CDR1 reads LGHNA; CDR2 reads YSLEER. The CDR3 has 13 residues. Written as DNA, the CDR3 is TGCGCCAGCAGCCAAGGTAACACAGATACGCAGTATTTT. Its protein product is CASSQGNTDTQYF.

As DNA, the CDR3 is TGTGCCAGCAGATCAACTGGGGGACAGAACACTGAAGCTTTCTTT. It yields the protein CASRSTGGQNTEAFF. The chain links TRBV9 to TRBJ1-1; TRBD1 is a possible D gene (6 bases). V lost 5 bases and J lost 1, with 15 bases in between. There are 15 residues in the CDR3. Germline lookup yields CDR1 SGDLS and CDR2 YYNGEE.

The chain carries TRBV6-2 or TRBV6-3 and TRBJ2-5; 13 nucleotides match TRBD2. CDR3 length: 18 amino acids. V shed 10 bases, J shed 5 bases, and the junction held 19 bases outside the gene matches. From germline, CDR1 is MNHEY and CDR2 SVGEGT. CDR3 protein: CATRPPGLAGQKGETQYF. The CDR3 DNA follows: TGTGCCACCCGCCCTCCGGGACTAGCGGGGCAGAAGGGGGAGACCCAGTACTTC.

The CDR3 DNA is TGTGCCACCAGCGGAGAAGGGGGTTGGGGGCCCCAGCATTTT. Translating it yields CATSGEGGWGPQHF. This sequence joins TRBV24-1 and TRBJ1-5; TRBD1 might be the D (6 bases). V lost 7 bases and J 9 bases, leaving 18 bases between the germline ends. The CDR3 sequence is 14 residues long. Germline V CDR1 and CDR2: KGHDR, SFDVKD.